Sequencing of this TCR beta chain was carried out in a study of graft-versus-host responses after intestinal transplantation. Only one count was recorded for this clone. Its antigen is unidentified. The CDR3 length is 16 residues. Trimming removed 5 bases from V and 6 bases from J, with 21 bases in between. Germline CDR1 is SGHAT and CDR2 is FQNNGV. Libraries were prepared by immunoSEQ multiplex PCR; TCRdb keeps only in-frame clonotypes and omits some of them. This table has roughly 110,000 clones, around 90% appearing once. Findings of the study overall: Researchers found GvH clones in recipient marrow, and some showed up first in ileum or blood. Levels of circulating GvH clones at their peak were associated with early post-transplant HvG declines.

The gene calls are TRBV11-2 and TRBJ2-3, with a weak D call TRBD1 (5 bases). The material sequenced was unstimulated CD4+ T cells sorted from spleen or lymph node cells, taken before transplant. The origin of this receptor is a human donor who was the organ donor for an intestinal transplant. The CDR3 reads CASSRTGIRLSDTQYF. The CDR3 DNA sequence: TGTGCCAGCAGCCGCACAGGAATTAGGCTGTCGGATACGCAGTATTTT. Full variable domain (outside the CDR3, taken from reference TRBV11-2 and TRBJ2-3): EAGVAQSPRYKIIEKRQSVAFWCNPISGHATLYWYQQILGQGPKLLIQFQNNGVVDDSQLPKDRFSAERLKGVDSTLKIQPAKLEDSAVYLCASSRTGIRLSDTQYFGPGTRLTVL.